This T cell receptor beta chain was found in a study of blood T cell repertoires in COVID-19. V lost 5 bases and J lost 8; bases outside the gene matches: 5. This CDR3 spans 12 amino acids. CDR1 is ENHRY and CDR2 is SYGVKD in the germline V gene. Profiled with immunoSEQ multiplex PCR; TCRdb holds only in-frame clones, not every one. The sample includes roughly 59,000 clones, about 78% seen only once; the top ten take around 12%. Sequencing input: peripheral blood. The clonotype originates from an older man with acute or convalescent COVID-19. The chain uses TRBV10-3 and TRBJ1-2, with TRBD1 matching 7 bases. The CDR3 region has the DNA TGTGCCATCAGTCGGGACAGTTTAGGCTACACCTTC. Protein: CAISRDSLGYTF.